Presented here are 14 T cell receptor beta chains from one specimen sequenced in a study of blood T cells in healthy people across ages. The use of a sample-barcoded 5' primer and a J-beta primer mix characterized a second PCR of roughly 6 to 11 cycles. TCRdb fed the 5' RACE reads into MiXCR, producing one record per CDR3 protein. The data contain about 800,000 distinct CDR3 sequences, roughly 25% of them singletons. These data were also filed under a second study, of T cells of mothers and their children.

Sample: blood. Every receptor here comes from a boy aged 10-17 years in good health.

A few counts support this clonotype. DNA of the CDR3: TGTGCCAGCAGCTTAGTTGCCCAGGGTGTGGATGGCTACACCTTC. This translates into CASSLVAQGVDGYTF. The chain has TRBV7-9 and TRBJ1-2; D is possibly TRBD1 (5 bases). This CDR3 has 15 residues. Germline values: CDR1 SEHNR, CDR2 FQNEAQ (reference sequence). Trimming left V 1 base short and J 6 bases short, with 15 bases between.

V gene TRBV18 combines with J gene TRBJ2-3; TRBD2 is a possible D gene (5 bases). CDR1 is KGHSH and CDR2 is LQKENI in the germline V gene. The CDR3 totals 20 residues. V lost 1 base and J 0 bases, leaving 23 bases between the germline ends. CDR3 amino acids: CASSPRDWRVARLSTDTQYF. In DNA form, the CDR3 reads TGTGCCAGCTCACCACGTGATTGGCGGGTGGCCCGCCTTAGCACAGATACGCAGTATTTT.

This clonotype appeared a few times. Written as DNA, the CDR3 is TGTGCCAGCTCTCGGAGGGGGGAAGAAGCTTTCTTT. Residues: CASSRRGEEAFF. The chain employs TRBV6-6 and TRBJ1-1, with a weak D call TRBD1 (6 bases). The length of the CDR3 is 12 residues. Germline assignment: CDR1 MNHNY and CDR2 SVGAGI (reference sequence). Trimming took 8 bases from V and 8 from J, leaving 15 bases between them.

The rearrangement uses TRBV7-9 and TRBJ2-5; no clear D gene. V dropped 4 bases and J dropped 5 bases, with 14 bases sitting between them. This CDR3 has 14 residues. Germline CDR1 is SEHNR and CDR2 is FQNEAQ (reference sequence). The DNA of the CDR3 is TGTGCCAGCAGCTCCTACATGGTCATGGAGACCCAGTACTTC. Its translation: CASSSYMVMETQYF.

V usage is TRBV27 and J usage is TRBJ1-4; 11 positions match TRBD1. This CDR3 is built from 14 residues. The ends lost 6 bases at V and 8 bases at J; junction bases unmatched: 5. CDR1 and CDR2 (germline): MNHEY, SMNVEV (reference sequence). CDR3 bases: TGTGCCAGCAGGAGGACAGGGGGCGAGGAAAAACTGTTTTTT. This encodes CASRRTGGEEKLFF.

This clonotype occurred a few times. The rearrangement links TRBV12-5 to TRBJ2-4; D is tentatively TRBD1 or TRBD2 (6 bases each). The CDR3 totals 13 residues. With 6 bases removed from V and 9 bases from J, the gap between germline ends came to 15 bases. Germline CDR1 LGHNT, CDR2 FRNRAP. The CDR3 reads CASGLGGNGIQYF. CDR3 coding DNA: TGTGCTAGTGGCCTGGGGGGCAACGGCATTCAGTACTTC.

This clonotype has a single count. The V and J genes are TRBV28 and TRBJ2-5; D uncertain. The assigned J gene may be wrong: the sequence end matches TRBJ2-1 better. Germline values: CDR1 MDHEN, CDR2 SYDVKM. The CDR3 has 14 amino acids. CDR3 loop: CASSLPDSRNEQFF. CDR3 DNA sequence: TGTGCCAGCAGTTTACCCGATTCCCGAAATGAGCAGTTCTTC.

The chain links TRBV6-2 or TRBV6-3 to TRBJ1-5, with no clear D. Germline lookup yields CDR1 MNHEY and CDR2 SVGEGT. The germline V and J ends were trimmed by 5 bases and 4 bases, with 18 bases remaining between them. The CDR3 sequence is 16 residues long. The CDR3 DNA reads as TGTGCCAGCAGTACAGACATTGGACGGGGAAATCAGCCCCAGCATTTT. Translating it yields CASSTDIGRGNQPQHF.

This clonotype was seen only a few times. The J gene is TRBJ2-4, the V gene TRBV7-6; TRBD1 matches at 9 bases. This CDR3 region has 16 residues. Germline assignment: CDR1 SGHVS and CDR2 FNYEAQ. After removal of 1 base from V and 5 bases from J, the junction contained 6 bases not matched to a gene. CDR3 sequence: CASSLGGTGSQNIQYF. DNA of the CDR3: TGTGCCAGCAGCTTAGGAGGGACAGGGAGTCAAAACATTCAGTACTTC.

Of note for this clonotype: This could be a read error, since a much larger clone is one nucleotide away. The rearrangement joins TRBV11-2 to TRBJ2-6; a possible D gene is TRBD1 (5 bases). Germline-derived CDR1 and CDR2 are SGHAT and FQNNGV. This CDR3 comprises 15 residues. This CDR3 reads CASSRQFSGANVRTF. DNA for the CDR3: TGTGCCAGCAGCCGACAGTTCTCTGGGGCCAACGTCCGGACTTTC.

This clonotype was counted a few times. This chain links TRBV27 with TRBJ1-2; 10 nucleotides match TRBD1. There are 14 residues in the CDR3. Germline V gene lookup returns CDR1 MNHEY and CDR2 SMNVEV (reference sequence). J gave up 7 bases and V 6 bases, and 8 bases lay outside the gene matches. The CDR3 is CASRETGGEAGYTF. CDR3 sequence (DNA): TGTGCCAGCAGGGAGACAGGGGGCGAAGCTGGCTACACCTTC.

This clonotype appeared once. The DNA is omitted, as the CDR3 cannot be located on it reliably, and the CDR3 follows TCRdb's listing. The chain recombines TRBV12-3 or TRBV12-4 with TRBJ1-5. The CDR3 extends over 12 residues, inclusive of both ends. The CDR3: CASSFGPGLQHF.

This chain connects TRBV5-4 to TRBJ2-4; D is perhaps TRBD2 (5 bases). The CDR3 runs to 15 residues. Trimming left V 4 bases short and J 0 bases short, with 11 bases between. CDR1 is SGHNT and CDR2 is YYREEE in the germline V gene (reference sequence). CDR3 sequence (DNA): TGTGCCAGCAGCGATGACGGACTAGCCAAAAACATTCAGTACTTC. Protein sequence: CASSDDGLAKNIQYF.

The rearrangement links TRBV20-1 to TRBJ1-4; no definite D call. In germline, CDR1 is DFQATT, CDR2 SNEGSKA (reference sequence). Trimming took off 1 base at V and 13 bases at J, with 13 bases between the two ends. The CDR3 contains 12 residues. CDR3 sequence: CSARAAEGALFF. The CDR3 DNA sequence: TGCAGTGCTAGAGCGGCGGAGGGTGCACTGTTTTTT.